Presented here are 11 T cell receptor beta chains from one specimen sequenced in a study of CD8+CD57+ T cells in acquired aplastic anemia. The TCR beta profiling, which covered VDJ combination and CDR3 sequence, was carried out using genomic DNA as the template. A single record per CDR3 protein comes from TCRdb applying MiXCR to the reads. In the table there are about 270,000 distinct CDR3 sequences, around 60% of which are singletons. The sample taken for sequencing was sorted CD4+, CD8+, or CD8+CD57+ T cells (not recorded which) from PBMCs. These receptors originate from a human donor with severe aplastic anemia or a healthy control (not recorded which).

The chain recombines TRBV19 with TRBJ2-3; possibly TRBD1 or TRBD2 for D (5 bases each). The CDR3 spans 11 residues. Germline V gene lookup returns CDR1 LNHDA and CDR2 SQIVND (reference sequence). The V end was cut by 1 base, the J end by 9 bases, with 5 bases between. CDR3: CASSIGDTQYF. CDR3 nucleotides: TGTGCCAGTAGTATAGGGGACACGCAGTATTTT.

V is TRBV5-4 and J is TRBJ2-7, with D perhaps TRBD2 (7 bases). The V and J ends lost 2 bases and 7 bases respectively, with 13 bases between them. The CDR3 is 13 residues long. The germline V gene encodes CDR1 SGHNT and CDR2 YYREEE (reference sequence). DNA of the CDR3: TGTGCCAGCAGCTTAACGGAGGGGGGGGAGCAGTACTTC. This encodes CASSLTEGGEQYF.

The J gene is TRBJ2-7, the V gene TRBV5-1; perhaps TRBD1 as D (5 bases). The CDR3 spans 14 residues. V was pared by 0 bases and J by 0 bases, with 7 bases between. CDR1 is SGHRS, CDR2 YFSETQ, per germline. In DNA, the CDR3 is TGCGCCAGCAGCTTGGGGGGCAACTCCTACGAGCAGTACTTC. Residues: CASSLGGNSYEQYF.

This chain connects TRBV4-1 to TRBJ1-6; D is possibly TRBD1 (6 bases). Germline V gives CDR1 MGHRA, CDR2 YSYEKL. Trimming took 4 bases from V and 8 from J, leaving 12 bases between them. The CDR3 loop spans 14 amino acids. This chain's CDR3 is CASSRGGPDSPLHF. DNA of the CDR3: TGCGCCAGCAGCCGGGGGGGGCCGGATTCACCCCTCCACTTT.

The rearrangement joins TRBV11-3 to TRBJ1-4; D is possibly TRBD1 (6 bases). The CDR3 loop spans 13 amino acids. The germline V and J ends were trimmed by 6 bases and 8 bases, with 13 bases remaining between them. Germline assignment: CDR1 SGHNT and CDR2 YENEEA. The CDR3 spells CASSLRGGEKLFF. The CDR3 DNA reads TGTGCCAGCAGTCTCAGGGGTGGGGAAAAACTGTTTTTT. Full variable domain (missing parts from reference TRBV11-3 and TRBJ1-4): EAGVVQSPRYKIIEKKQPVAFWCNPISGHNTLYWYLQNLGQGPELLIRYENEEAVDDSQLPKDRFSAERLKGVDSTLKIQPAELGDSAVYLCASSLRGGEKLFFGSGTQLSVL.

This clonotype was observed a handful of times. This rearrangement joins TRBV6-6 to TRBJ1-2, with a tentative D call TRBD1 (5 bases). CDR1 MNHNY and CDR2 SVGAGI come from the germline V gene (reference sequence). The CDR3 consists of 17 residues. The ends were cut back, 0 bases at V and 2 bases at J, with 16 bases in the middle. CDR3 DNA: TGTGCCAGCAGTTACTCACTGGTTTTTGAGGGGAACTATGGCTACACCTTC. This gives the protein CASSYSLVFEGNYGYTF.

This clonotype was seen many times. The chain has TRBV7-3 and TRBJ1-3; D call uncertain. V was shortened by 4 bases and J by 2 bases, with 21 bases between the two germline ends. The germline gives CDR1 SGHTA, CDR2 FQGTGA. This CDR3 is 18 amino acids long. Here the CDR3 reads CASSSLWHHTITGNTIYF. The DNA of the CDR3 is TGTGCCAGCAGCTCACTCTGGCACCATACAATAACTGGAAACACCATATATTTT.

V gene TRBV19 combines with J gene TRBJ2-1; D perhaps matches TRBD2 (6 bases). Germline loops: CDR1 LNHDA, CDR2 SQIVND (reference sequence). The CDR3 has 16 residues. V was pared by 6 bases and J by 6 bases, with 21 bases between. CDR3 coding DNA: TGTGCCAGTAGACCGCCGGGGGACGATATACGCAATGAGCAGTTCTTC. This codes for CASRPPGDDIRNEQFF.

This rearrangement joins TRBV28 to TRBJ1-6; D unresolved. This CDR3 is 15 amino acids long. V was clipped by 5 bases and J by 0 bases, with 8 bases between them. CDR1 MDHEN and CDR2 SYDVKM come from the germline V gene. This chain's CDR3 is CASSRPSSYNSPLHF. The CDR3 nucleotides read TGTGCCAGCAGTAGACCGAGCTCCTATAATTCACCCCTCCACTTT.

The chain has TRBV5-1 and TRBJ2-5; D perhaps matches TRBD1 (5 bases). The ends were cut back, 0 bases at V and 2 bases at J, with 11 bases in the middle. Germline CDR1 and CDR2: SGHRS and YFSETQ. The CDR3 length is 15 residues. The CDR3 loop reads CASSLEGHTQETQYF. CDR3 DNA sequence: TGCGCCAGCAGCTTGGAAGGACACACTCAAGAGACCCAGTACTTC. Variable domain in full (rest from reference TRBV5-1 and TRBJ2-5): KAGVTQTPRYLIKTRGQQVTLSCSPISGHRSVSWYQQTPGQGLQFLFEYFSETQRNKGNFPGRFSGRQFSNSRSEMNVSTLELGDSALYLCASSLEGHTQETQYFGPGTRLLVL.

The genes are TRBV15 and TRBJ2-5; D might be TRBD2 (5 bases). The CDR3 consists of 14 residues. Per the germline V gene, CDR1 is LNHNV and CDR2 is YYDKDF (reference sequence). Trimming took off 0 bases at V and 5 bases at J, with 10 bases between the two ends. In DNA form, the CDR3 reads TGTGCCACCAGCAGAGAACTAGGCGTGGAGACCCAGTACTTC. The encoded protein is CATSRELGVETQYF.